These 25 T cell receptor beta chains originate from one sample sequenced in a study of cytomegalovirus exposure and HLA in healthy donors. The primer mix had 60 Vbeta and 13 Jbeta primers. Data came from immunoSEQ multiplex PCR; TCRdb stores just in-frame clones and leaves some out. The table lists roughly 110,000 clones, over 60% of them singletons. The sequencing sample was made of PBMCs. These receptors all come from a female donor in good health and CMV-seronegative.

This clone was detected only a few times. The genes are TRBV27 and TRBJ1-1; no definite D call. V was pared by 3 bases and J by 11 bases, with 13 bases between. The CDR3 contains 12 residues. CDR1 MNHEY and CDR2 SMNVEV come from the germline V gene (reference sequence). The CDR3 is CASSFRGDVAFF. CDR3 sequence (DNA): TGTGCCAGCAGTTTTCGTGGAGACGTCGCTTTCTTT.

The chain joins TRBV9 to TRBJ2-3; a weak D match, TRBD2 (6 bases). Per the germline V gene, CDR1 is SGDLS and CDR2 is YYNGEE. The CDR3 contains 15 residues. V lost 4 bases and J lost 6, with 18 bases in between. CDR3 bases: TGTGCCAGCAGCTTCGCGGGGCGTGGGGGGGATACGCAGTATTTT. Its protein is CASSFAGRGGDTQYF.

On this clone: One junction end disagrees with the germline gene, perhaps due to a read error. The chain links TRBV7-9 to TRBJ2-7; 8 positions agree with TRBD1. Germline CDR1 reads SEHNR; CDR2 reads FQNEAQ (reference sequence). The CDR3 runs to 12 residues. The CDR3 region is CSSSVDRVEQYF. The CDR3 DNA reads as TGTTCCAGCAGCGTGGACAGGGTCGAGCAGTACTTC.

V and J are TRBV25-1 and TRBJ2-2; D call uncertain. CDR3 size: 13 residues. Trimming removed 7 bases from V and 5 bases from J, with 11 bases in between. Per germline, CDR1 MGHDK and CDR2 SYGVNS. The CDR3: CASTPSGTGELFF. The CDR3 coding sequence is TGTGCCAGCACTCCATCAGGTACCGGGGAGCTGTTTTTT.

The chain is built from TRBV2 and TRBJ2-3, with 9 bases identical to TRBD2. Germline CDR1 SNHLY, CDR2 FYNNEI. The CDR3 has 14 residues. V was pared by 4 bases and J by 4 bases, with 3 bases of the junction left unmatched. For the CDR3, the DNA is TGTGCCAGCAGTGGGCGGGGGGGCGCAGATACGCAGTATTTT. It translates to CASSGRGGADTQYF.

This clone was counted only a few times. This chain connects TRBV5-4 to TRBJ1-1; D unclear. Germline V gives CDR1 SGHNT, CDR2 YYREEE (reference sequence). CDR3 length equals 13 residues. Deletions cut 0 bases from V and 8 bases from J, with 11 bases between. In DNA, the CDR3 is TGTGCCAGCAGCTTGGCCGGGTCCGCCGAAGCTTTCTTT. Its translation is CASSLAGSAEAFF.

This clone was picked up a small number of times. CDR3 residues: CASSLPGSPLHF. In DNA form, the CDR3 reads TGTGCCAGCAGTTTGCCCGGGTCACCCCTCCACTTT. This chain uses TRBV28 with TRBJ1-6; D unresolved. Germline-derived CDR1 and CDR2 are MDHEN and SYDVKM. V shed 3 bases and J shed 10 bases, with 7 bases lying between them. The CDR3 is 12 residues long.

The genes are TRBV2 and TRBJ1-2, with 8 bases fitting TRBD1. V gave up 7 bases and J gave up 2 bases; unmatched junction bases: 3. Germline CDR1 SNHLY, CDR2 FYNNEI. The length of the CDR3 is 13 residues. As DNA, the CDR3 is TGTGCCAGCACCGGGACAGGCAACTATGGCTACACCTTC. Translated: CASTGTGNYGYTF.

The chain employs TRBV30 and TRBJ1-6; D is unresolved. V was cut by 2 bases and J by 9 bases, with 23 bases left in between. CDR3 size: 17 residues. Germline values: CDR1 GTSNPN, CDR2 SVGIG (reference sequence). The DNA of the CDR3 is TGTGCCTGGAGTATAATGGACGGAGGGAAGACCAGTTCACCCCTCCACTTT. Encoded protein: CAWSIMDGGKTSSPLHF.

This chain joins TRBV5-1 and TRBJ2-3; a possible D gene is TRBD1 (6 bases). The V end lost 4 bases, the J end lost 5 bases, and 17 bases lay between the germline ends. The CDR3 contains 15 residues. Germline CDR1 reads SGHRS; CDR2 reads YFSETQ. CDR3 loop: CASSPRTEREDTQYF. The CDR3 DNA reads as TGCGCCAGCAGCCCGCGGACAGAACGAGAAGATACGCAGTATTTT.

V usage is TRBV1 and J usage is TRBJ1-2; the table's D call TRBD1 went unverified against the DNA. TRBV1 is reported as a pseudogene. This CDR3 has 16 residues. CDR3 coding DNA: TGCACCAGCAGCCACCCCAGGGACAGGTTGGACGGACATTACACCTTC. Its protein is CTSSHPRDRLDGHYTF.

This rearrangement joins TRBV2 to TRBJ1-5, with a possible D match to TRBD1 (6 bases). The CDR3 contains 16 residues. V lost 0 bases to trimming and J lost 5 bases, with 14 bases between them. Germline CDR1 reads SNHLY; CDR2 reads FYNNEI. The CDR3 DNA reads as TGTGCCAGCAGTGAAGCCACCTACAGGGCAGATCAGCCCCAGCATTTT. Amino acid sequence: CASSEATYRADQPQHF.

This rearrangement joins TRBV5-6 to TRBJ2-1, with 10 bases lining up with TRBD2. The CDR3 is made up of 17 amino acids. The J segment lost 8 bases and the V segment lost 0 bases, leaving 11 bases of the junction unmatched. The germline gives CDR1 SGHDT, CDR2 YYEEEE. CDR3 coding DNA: TGTGCCAGCAGCTTGGCTGAAACTAGCGGGGTTGGGTATGAGCAGTTCTTC. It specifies CASSLAETSGVGYEQFF.

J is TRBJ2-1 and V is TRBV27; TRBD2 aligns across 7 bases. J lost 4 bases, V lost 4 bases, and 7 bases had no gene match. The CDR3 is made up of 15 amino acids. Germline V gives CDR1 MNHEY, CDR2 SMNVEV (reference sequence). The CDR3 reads CASSSAGTTYNEQFF. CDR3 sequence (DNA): TGTGCCAGCAGTTCGGCCGGGACTACTTACAATGAGCAGTTCTTC.

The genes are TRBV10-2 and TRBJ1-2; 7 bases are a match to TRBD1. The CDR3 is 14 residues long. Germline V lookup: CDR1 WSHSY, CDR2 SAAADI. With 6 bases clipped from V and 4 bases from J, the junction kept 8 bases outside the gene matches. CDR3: CASRERGGVYGYTF. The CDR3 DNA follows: TGCGCCAGCAGGGAGAGAGGGGGCGTCTATGGCTACACCTTC.

CDR3 coding DNA: TGCGCCAGCAGCTTGTTGGGAGGCGGGGGCACCGGGGAGCTGTTTTTT. It encodes CASSLLGGGGTGELFF. This chain links TRBV5-1 with TRBJ2-2; TRBD2 aligns across 7 bases. The CDR3 runs to 16 residues. V lost 1 base and J lost 4; bases outside the gene matches: 7. CDR1 and CDR2 (germline): SGHRS, YFSETQ.

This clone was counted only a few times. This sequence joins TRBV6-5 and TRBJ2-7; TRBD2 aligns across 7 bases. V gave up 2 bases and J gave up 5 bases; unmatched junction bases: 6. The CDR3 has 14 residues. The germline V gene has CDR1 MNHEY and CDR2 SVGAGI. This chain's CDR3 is CASSYSGVSDEQYF. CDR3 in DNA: TGTGCCAGCAGTTACAGCGGGGTTAGTGACGAGCAGTACTTC.

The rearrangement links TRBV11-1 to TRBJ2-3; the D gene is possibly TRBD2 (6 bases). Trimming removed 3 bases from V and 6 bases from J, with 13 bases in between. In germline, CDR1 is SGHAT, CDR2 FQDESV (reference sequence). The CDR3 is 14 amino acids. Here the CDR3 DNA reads TGTGCCAGCAGCTTTGGCGGGGCGGGGGATACGCAGTATTTT. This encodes CASSFGGAGDTQYF. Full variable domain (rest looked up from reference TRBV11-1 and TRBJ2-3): EAEVAQSPRYKITEKSQAVAFWCDPISGHATLYWYRQILGQGPELLVQFQDESVVDDSQLPKDRFSAERLKGVDSTLKIQPAELGDSAMYLCASSFGGAGDTQYFGPGTRLTVL.

CDR3 sequence reads: CASSQIGDYEQYF. The CDR3 DNA sequence: TGTGCCAGCAGTCAAATTGGAGACTACGAGCAGTACTTC. The chain employs TRBV16 and TRBJ2-7; D not certain. The germline V gene has CDR1 KGHSY and CDR2 FQNENV. V shed 6 bases and J shed 3 bases, with 12 bases lying between them. The CDR3 is 13 residues long. The full variable domain, in which reference TRBV16 and TRBJ2-7 provide the parts outside the CDR3, is GEEVAQTPKHLVRGEGQKAKLYCAPIKGHSYVFWYQQVLKNEFKFLISFQNENVFDETGMPKERFSAKCLPNSPCSLEIQATKLEDSAVYFCASSQIGDYEQYFGPGTRLTVT.

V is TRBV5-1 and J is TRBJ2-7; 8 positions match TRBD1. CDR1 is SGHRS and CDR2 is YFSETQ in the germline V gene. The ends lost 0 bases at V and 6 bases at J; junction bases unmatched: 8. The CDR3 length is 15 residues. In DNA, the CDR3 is TGCGCCAGCAGCTTGGCATCAGGGGGCATAGTCGAGCAGTACTTC. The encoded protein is CASSLASGGIVEQYF. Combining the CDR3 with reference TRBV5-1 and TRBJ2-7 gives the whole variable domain KAGVTQTPRYLIKTRGQQVTLSCSPISGHRSVSWYQQTPGQGLQFLFEYFSETQRNKGNFPGRFSGRQFSNSRSEMNVSTLELGDSALYLCASSLASGGIVEQYFGPGTRLTVT.

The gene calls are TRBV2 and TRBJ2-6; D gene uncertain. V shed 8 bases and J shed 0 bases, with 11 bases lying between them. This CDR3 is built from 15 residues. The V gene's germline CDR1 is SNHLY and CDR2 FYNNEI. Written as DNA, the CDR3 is TGTGCCAGCCGCGAGGATAACTCTGGGGCCAACGTCCTGACTTTC. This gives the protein CASREDNSGANVLTF.

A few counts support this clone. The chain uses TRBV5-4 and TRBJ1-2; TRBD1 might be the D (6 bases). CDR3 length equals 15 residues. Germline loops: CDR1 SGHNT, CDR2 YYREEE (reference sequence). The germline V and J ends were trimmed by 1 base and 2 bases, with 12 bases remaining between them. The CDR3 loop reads CASSLQGQPNYGYTF. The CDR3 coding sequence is TGTGCCAGCAGCTTGCAAGGACAGCCGAACTATGGCTACACCTTC.

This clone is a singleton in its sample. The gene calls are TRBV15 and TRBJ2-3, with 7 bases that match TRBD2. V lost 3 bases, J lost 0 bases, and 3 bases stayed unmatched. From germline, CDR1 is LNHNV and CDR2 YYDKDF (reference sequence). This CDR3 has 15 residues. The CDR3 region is CATSRGGASTDTQYF. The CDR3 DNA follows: TGTGCCACCAGCAGGGGAGGGGCGAGCACAGATACGCAGTATTTT.

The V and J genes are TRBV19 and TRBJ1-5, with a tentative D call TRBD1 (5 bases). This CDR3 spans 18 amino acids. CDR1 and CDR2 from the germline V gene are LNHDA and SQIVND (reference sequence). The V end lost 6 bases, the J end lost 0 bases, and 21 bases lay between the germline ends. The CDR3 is CASSRTSLGGDSNQPQHF. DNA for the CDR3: TGTGCCAGTAGCCGAACGAGTCTCGGGGGGGATAGCAATCAGCCCCAGCATTTT.

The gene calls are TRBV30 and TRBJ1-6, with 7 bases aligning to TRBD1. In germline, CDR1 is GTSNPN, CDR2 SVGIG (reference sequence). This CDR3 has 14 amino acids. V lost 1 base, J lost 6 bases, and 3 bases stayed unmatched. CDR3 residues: CAWSAGTVNSPLHF. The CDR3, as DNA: TGTGCCTGGAGTGCCGGGACAGTTAATTCACCCCTCCACTTT.